Each of the 8 T cell receptor beta chains below was sequenced from the same sample in a study of early T cells in non-severe SARS-CoV-2 infection. From the 5' RACE reads, TCRdb called clonotypes with MiXCR, one entry per CDR3 protein. The sample shows approximately 66,000 distinct CDR3 sequences, under 15% of them seen only once. Sequencing was performed on whole blood. The receptors were gathered from an adult who was a healthcare worker with PCR-confirmed SARS-CoV-2 infection or an uninfected control (not recorded which).

The chain is built from TRBV5-6 and TRBJ1-4, with no clear D. Germline CDR1 is SGHDT and CDR2 is YYEEEE. V gave up 3 bases and J gave up 0 bases, with 9 bases separating them. The CDR3 loop spans 15 amino acids. CDR3 loop: CASSSRPATNEKLFF. The CDR3 nucleotides are TGTGCCAGCAGCTCCCGGCCCGCAACTAATGAAAAACTGTTTTTT. Looking up the rest from reference TRBV5-6 and TRBJ1-4 gives the full variable domain: DAGVTQSPTHLIKTRGQQVTLRCSPKSGHDTVSWYQQALGQGPQFIFQYYEEEERQRGNFPDRFSGHQFPNYSSELNVNALLLGDSALYLCASSSRPATNEKLFFGSGTQLSVL.

In this sample, this clonotype turned up many times. The chain employs TRBV2 and TRBJ2-7; D may match TRBD1 or TRBD2 (5 bases each). This CDR3 comprises 13 residues. Germline V gene sequence: CDR1 SNHLY, CDR2 FYNNEI. V dropped 5 bases and J dropped 0 bases, with 8 bases sitting between them. CDR3 region: CASSWDDSYEQYF. The CDR3, as DNA: TGTGCCAGCAGTTGGGACGACTCCTACGAGCAGTACTTC.

There are many counts of this clonotype. The V and J genes are TRBV3-1 and TRBJ1-3; no firm D call. Germline values: CDR1 LGHDT, CDR2 YNNKEL (reference sequence). This CDR3 is built from 12 residues. Trimming took 8 bases from V and 4 from J, leaving 9 bases between them. Here the CDR3 DNA reads TGTGCCAGCGATGCAGGCGGAAACACCATATATTTT. Amino acids: CASDAGGNTIYF.

The genes are TRBV10-3 and TRBJ2-3; TRBD2 agrees at 12 bases. The length of the CDR3 is 16 residues. Trimming at V came to 5 bases and at J to 3 bases, leaving 6 bases not matched to a gene. CDR1 and CDR2 (germline): ENHRY, SYGVKD. The DNA of the CDR3 is TGTGCCATCAGTTCCAGGACTAGCGGGGATACAGATACGCAGTATTTT. Its protein is CAISSRTSGDTDTQYF.

This clonotype was picked up a small number of times. The genes are TRBV12-3 or TRBV12-4 and TRBJ2-7; no clear D. V was clipped by 7 bases and J by 3 bases, with 10 bases between them. CDR3 length equals 12 residues. The CDR3 loop is CASTHTSYEQYF. The CDR3 coding sequence is TGTGCCAGCACCCATACCAGCTACGAGCAGTACTTC.

This clonotype was counted at least ten times. The chain uses TRBV6-2 or TRBV6-3 and TRBJ2-1; possibly TRBD1 for D (6 bases). The CDR3 totals 14 residues. Per the germline V gene, CDR1 is MNHEY and CDR2 is SVGEGT. Trimming stripped 11 bases from V and 9 bases from J, with 23 bases between. CDR3 nucleotides: TGTGCCTCCCTGGCGACAGGAGGATTAAGTGAGCAGTTCTTC. Its translation: CASLATGGLSEQFF.

This clonotype has a handful of counts. The rearrangement joins TRBV5-5 to TRBJ1-2; D remains ambiguous. V lost 7 bases and J 8 bases, leaving 21 bases between the germline ends. CDR1 SGHKS and CDR2 YYEKEE come from the germline V gene (reference sequence). The length of the CDR3 is 14 residues. The chain's CDR3 is CASGPGRTRLGYTF. The DNA of the CDR3 is TGTGCCAGCGGTCCCGGACGGACCCGGCTGGGCTACACCTTC.

This clonotype appeared a few times. The rearrangement joins TRBV5-1 to TRBJ2-5; the D gene is possibly TRBD2 (5 bases). The CDR3 length is 16 residues. V was trimmed by 0 bases and J by 2 bases, leaving 14 bases between them. CDR1 and CDR2 (germline): SGHRS, YFSETQ. CDR3 sequence: CASSLEGSRAQETQYF. The CDR3 DNA sequence: TGCGCCAGCAGCTTGGAGGGCTCGAGGGCGCAAGAGACCCAGTACTTC. The entire variable domain, with the rest obtained from reference TRBV5-1 and TRBJ2-5, is as follows: KAGVTQTPRYLIKTRGQQVTLSCSPISGHRSVSWYQQTPGQGLQFLFEYFSETQRNKGNFPGRFSGRQFSNSRSEMNVSTLELGDSALYLCASSLEGSRAQETQYFGPGTRLLVL.